The 20 T cell receptor beta chains below all came from one sample that was sequenced in a study of regulatory T cells in long-lasting Graves disease. Time point described: newly diagnosed GD, antithyroid drugs for less than 3 months. Researchers made the TCR library from RNA that was extracted from PBMCs. To make TCR beta libraries, researchers used iRepertoire HTBI primers and Arm-PCR of CDR3 regions. MiXCR was run by TCRdb on the multiplex PCR reads, yielding one entry per CDR3 protein. The sample includes a few hundred thousand distinct CDR3 sequences, about 11% of them seen just once. The data also belong to a second study, concerning T cells in Graves' hyperthyroidism and ophthalmopathy.

Specimen: peripheral blood mononuclear cells (PBMCs), collected at new diagnosis, from a patient treated with antithyroid drugs. The receptors were gathered from a woman under 30 with Graves disease.

This clonotype was detected ten times or more. The genes are TRBV3-1 and TRBJ2-1; no clear D gene. The length of the CDR3 is 14 residues. V was cut by 5 bases and J by 4 bases, with 12 bases left in between. Looked up from germline, CDR1 is LGHDT and CDR2 is YNNKEL (reference sequence). This CDR3 is CASSLLLSYNEQFF. CDR3 nucleotide sequence: TGTGCCAGCAGCTTACTTTTGTCTTACAATGAGCAGTTCTTC.

This clonotype turned up a few times. The chain is built from TRBV5-4 and TRBJ2-7; 10 bases are shared with TRBD2. The ends lost 2 bases at V and 2 bases at J; junction bases unmatched: 1. This CDR3 has 14 residues. Germline-derived CDR1 and CDR2 are SGHNT and YYREEE (reference sequence). The CDR3 nucleotides are TGTGCCAGCAGCTTAGGGACTAGCGCCTACGAGCAGTACTTC. Protein sequence: CASSLGTSAYEQYF.

This clonotype was picked up many times. The gene calls are TRBV9 and TRBJ2-1, with D hard to call. The germline V gene has CDR1 SGDLS and CDR2 YYNGEE. This CDR3 has 17 amino acids. Trimming left V 4 bases short and J 0 bases short, with 17 bases between. The chain's CDR3 is CASSSKSRWSSYNEQFF. The DNA for the CDR3 is TGTGCCAGCAGCTCAAAAAGTCGTTGGAGCTCCTACAATGAGCAGTTCTTC.

This clonotype has a handful of counts. This rearrangement joins TRBV7-6 to TRBJ2-3; 9 nucleotides agree with TRBD2. V lost 5 bases to trimming and J lost 5 bases; unmatched junction nucleotides: 17. Germline values: CDR1 SGHVS, CDR2 FNYEAQ. The CDR3 consists of 18 residues. The CDR3 nucleotides read TGTGCCAGCAGCCGTAACCCCATGGCGGGGGGGCATAGAGATACGCAGTATTTT. Its translation: CASSRNPMAGGHRDTQYF.

This clonotype turned up a few times. CDR3 in DNA: TGTGCCAGCAGCAGAAGACAGTCGTGGCAAGGCACCGGGGAGCTGTTTTTT. It codes for CASSRRQSWQGTGELFF. This chain uses TRBV5-5 with TRBJ2-2; possible D gene TRBD1, 5 bases. The CDR3 covers 17 residues. Trimming stripped 4 bases from V and 4 bases from J, with 20 bases between. CDR1 and CDR2 (germline): SGHKS, YYEKEE (reference sequence).

The table lists this clonotype with many counts. The rearrangement uses TRBV20-1 and TRBJ2-2; 7 positions match TRBD1. V dropped 3 bases and J dropped 1; count of bases not matched to a gene: 5. The CDR3 spans 15 residues. The germline V gene has CDR1 DFQATT and CDR2 SNEGSKA (reference sequence). CDR3: CSARADRWNTGELFF. The CDR3 DNA follows: TGCAGTGCTAGGGCGGACAGGTGGAACACCGGGGAGCTGTTTTTT.

The rearrangement links TRBV20-1 to TRBJ2-1; tentatively, D is TRBD1 or TRBD2 (6 bases each). The germline CDR1 and CDR2 sequences are DFQATT and SNEGSKA (reference sequence). This CDR3 spans 17 amino acids. V lost 5 bases to trimming and J lost 4 bases, with 24 bases between them. This CDR3 reads CSAQAGAVEGIYNEQFF. CDR3 in DNA: TGCAGTGCTCAGGCAGGGGCAGTGGAGGGGATATACAATGAGCAGTTCTTC.

This clonotype was seen just once. The V gene is TRBV12-3 or TRBV12-4, the J gene TRBJ2-1; 10 bases match TRBD2. Losses at the gene ends were 4 bases for V and 5 bases for J; bases not matched to a gene: 5. The CDR3 consists of 15 residues. CDR3 protein: CASSWSGRDHNEQFF. CDR3 nucleotide sequence: TGTGCCAGCAGTTGGAGCGGGAGGGACCACAATGAGCAGTTCTTC.

This clonotype showed up many times. CDR3 sequence: CASTPDPAADTQYF. The CDR3 DNA reads TGTGCCAGCACCCCAGACCCTGCCGCAGATACGCAGTATTTT. The gene calls are TRBV6-2 or TRBV6-3 and TRBJ2-3, with D hard to call. V was pared by 7 bases and J by 4 bases, with 15 bases between. Germline lookup yields CDR1 MNHEY and CDR2 SVGEGT. This CDR3 contains 14 residues.

This clonotype was seen at least ten times. The gene calls are TRBV28 and TRBJ2-7; the D is unclear. Deletions cut 6 bases from V and 4 bases from J, with 7 bases between. The CDR3 spans 11 residues. Per the germline V gene, CDR1 is MDHEN and CDR2 is SYDVKM. CDR3 sequence (DNA): TGTGCCAGCAGCTATGAATACGAGCAGTACTTC. Its translation is CASSYEYEQYF. Combining the CDR3 with reference TRBV28 and TRBJ2-7 gives the whole variable domain DVKVTQSSRYLVKRTGEKVFLECVQDMDHENMFWYRQDPGLGLRLIYFSYDVKMKEKGDIPEGYSVSREKKERFSLILESASTNQTSMYLCASSYEYEQYFGPGTRLTVT.

Points on this clonotype: Just one base apart from a much larger clone, this may be a read error. The rearrangement uses TRBV12-3 or TRBV12-4 and TRBJ2-3, with 14 positions matching TRBD2. The CDR3 is 17 residues long. Here the CDR3 DNA reads TGTGTCAGCAGCCCCGCGACTAGCGGGGGGGCGTGGGATACGCAGTATTTT. Its translation: CVSSPATSGGAWDTQYF.

This clonotype was counted many times. The chain combines TRBV5-5 with TRBJ1-4; D gene unclear. Germline CDR1 and CDR2: SGHKS and YYEKEE (reference sequence). V was trimmed by 1 base and J by 3 bases, leaving 4 bases between them. This CDR3 comprises 13 residues. CDR3 sequence reads: CASSLLANEKLFF. CDR3 bases: TGTGCCAGCAGCTTGTTAGCTAATGAAAAACTGTTTTTT.

This clonotype has ten or more counts. This chain joins TRBV7-9 and TRBJ2-7; D is tentatively TRBD1 or TRBD2 (5 bases each). Looked up from germline, CDR1 is SEHNR and CDR2 is FQNEAQ (reference sequence). CDR3 length: 14 amino acids. V lost 4 bases to trimming and J lost 0 bases, with 10 bases between them. In DNA form, the CDR3 reads TGTGCCAGCAGCTACCGTGGGGGCTCCTACGAGCAGTACGTC. This codes for CASSYRGGSYEQYV.

This clonotype was seen more than once but under ten times. The rearrangement joins TRBV12-5 to TRBJ2-1; D ambiguous. The germline V and J ends were trimmed by 6 bases and 9 bases, with 12 bases remaining between them. Germline V gene lookup returns CDR1 LGHNT and CDR2 FRNRAP. The CDR3 has 12 amino acids. This CDR3 is CASGPGFSEQFF. CDR3 nucleotide sequence: TGTGCTAGTGGACCCGGGTTCAGTGAGCAGTTCTTC.

Many counts were recorded for this clonotype. The chain combines TRBV20-1 with TRBJ2-1; TRBD2 aligns across 7 bases. With 6 bases clipped from V and 6 bases from J, the junction kept 17 bases outside the gene matches. From germline, CDR1 is DFQATT and CDR2 SNEGSKA (reference sequence). The CDR3 is 16 amino acids. This CDR3 is CSASLEAGLSSNEQFF. In nucleotides, the CDR3 is TGCAGTGCCTCATTAGAAGCGGGGCTTTCGTCCAATGAGCAGTTCTTC.

Only a few counts were recorded for this clonotype. The chain is built from TRBV4-1 and TRBJ2-2; 7 nucleotides match TRBD2. Germline V CDR1 and CDR2: MGHRA, YSYEKL. Trimming took 4 bases from V and 6 from J; bases not matched to a gene: 8. The CDR3 has 15 amino acids. The CDR3 DNA follows: TGCGCCAGCAGCCCGACAAGACTAGCCGCCGGGGAGCTGTTTTTT. Translation: CASSPTRLAAGELFF.

The sample holds many counts of this clonotype. CDR3 sequence: CASSFLGESYGYTF. Written as DNA, the CDR3 is TGTGCCAGCAGTTTCCTAGGGGAAAGCTATGGCTACACCTTC. V usage is TRBV12-3 or TRBV12-4 and J usage is TRBJ1-2, with D possibly being TRBD1 (5 bases). V lost 3 bases and J lost 4, with 12 bases in between. The CDR3 has 14 amino acids.

The table lists this clonotype with many counts. V is TRBV7-9 and J is TRBJ1-2; D is unclear. The CDR3 covers 17 residues. Germline V CDR1 and CDR2: SEHNR, FQNEAQ (reference sequence). Trimming stripped 5 bases from V and 5 bases from J, with 24 bases between. CDR3 region: CASSPSLGSPIDYGYTF. CDR3 DNA: TGTGCCAGCAGCCCCAGTCTCGGGTCGCCTATCGATTATGGCTACACCTTC.

This clonotype showed up many times. The chain employs TRBV9 and TRBJ2-3, with D possibly being TRBD2 (5 bases). The V end was cut by 0 bases, the J end by 4 bases, with 12 bases between. CDR1 is SGDLS and CDR2 is YYNGEE in the germline V gene. CDR3 length equals 15 residues. The CDR3 spells CASSVAVGVPDTQYF. The CDR3 DNA is TGTGCCAGCAGCGTAGCGGTGGGAGTGCCAGATACGCAGTATTTT.

This clonotype was counted between two and nine times. The J gene is TRBJ1-2, the V gene TRBV4-1; tentative D call: TRBD1 (5 bases). This CDR3 has 15 amino acids. Germline V lookup: CDR1 MGHRA, CDR2 YSYEKL. Trimming cost V 0 bases and J 5 bases, with 13 bases left between them. The CDR3 sequence is CASSQDRDSLYGYTF. The CDR3 DNA is TGCGCCAGCAGCCAAGACAGAGACAGCCTATATGGCTACACCTTC.